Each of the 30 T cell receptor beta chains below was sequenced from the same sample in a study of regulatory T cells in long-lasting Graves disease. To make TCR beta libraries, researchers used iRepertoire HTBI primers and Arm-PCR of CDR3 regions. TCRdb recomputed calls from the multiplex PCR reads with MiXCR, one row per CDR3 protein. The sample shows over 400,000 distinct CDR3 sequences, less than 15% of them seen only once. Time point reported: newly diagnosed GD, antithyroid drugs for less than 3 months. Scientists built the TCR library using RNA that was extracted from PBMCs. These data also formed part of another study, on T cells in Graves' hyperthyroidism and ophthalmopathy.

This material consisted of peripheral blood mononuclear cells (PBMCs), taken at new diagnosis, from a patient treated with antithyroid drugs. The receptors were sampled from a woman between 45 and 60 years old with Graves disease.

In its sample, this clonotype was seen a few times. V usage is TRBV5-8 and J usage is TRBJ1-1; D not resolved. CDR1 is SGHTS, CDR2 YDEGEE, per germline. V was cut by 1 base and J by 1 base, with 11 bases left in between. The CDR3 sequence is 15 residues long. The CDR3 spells CASSLMGYTNTEAFF. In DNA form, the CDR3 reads TGTGCCAGCAGCTTGATGGGATACACGAACACTGAAGCTTTCTTT.

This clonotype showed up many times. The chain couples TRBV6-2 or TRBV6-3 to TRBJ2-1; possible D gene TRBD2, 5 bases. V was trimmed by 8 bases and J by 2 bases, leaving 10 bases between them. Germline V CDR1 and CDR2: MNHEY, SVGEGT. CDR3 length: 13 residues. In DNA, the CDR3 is TGTGCCAGCCGGGATGTAACCTACAATGAGCAGTTCTTC. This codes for CASRDVTYNEQFF.

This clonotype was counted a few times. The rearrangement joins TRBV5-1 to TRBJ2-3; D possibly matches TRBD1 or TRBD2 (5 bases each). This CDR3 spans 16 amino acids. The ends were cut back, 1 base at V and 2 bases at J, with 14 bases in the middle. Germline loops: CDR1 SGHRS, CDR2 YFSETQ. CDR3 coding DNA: TGCGCCAGCAGCTTGAGTGGGTCGGGGACCACAGATACGCAGTATTTT. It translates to CASSLSGSGTTDTQYF.

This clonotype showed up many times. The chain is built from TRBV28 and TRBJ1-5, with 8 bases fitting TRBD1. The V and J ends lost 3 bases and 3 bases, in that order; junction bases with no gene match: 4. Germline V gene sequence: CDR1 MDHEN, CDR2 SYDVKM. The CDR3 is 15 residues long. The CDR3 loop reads CASSFRTGINQPQHF. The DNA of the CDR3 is TGTGCCAGCAGTTTCCGGACAGGGATCAATCAGCCCCAGCATTTT.

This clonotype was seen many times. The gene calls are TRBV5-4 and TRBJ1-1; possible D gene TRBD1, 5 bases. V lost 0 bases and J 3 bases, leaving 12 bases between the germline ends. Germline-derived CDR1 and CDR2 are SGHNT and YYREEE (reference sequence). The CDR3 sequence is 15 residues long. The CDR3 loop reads CASSLVGGGDTEAFF. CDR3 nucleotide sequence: TGTGCCAGCAGCTTGGTAGGAGGAGGGGACACTGAAGCTTTCTTT.

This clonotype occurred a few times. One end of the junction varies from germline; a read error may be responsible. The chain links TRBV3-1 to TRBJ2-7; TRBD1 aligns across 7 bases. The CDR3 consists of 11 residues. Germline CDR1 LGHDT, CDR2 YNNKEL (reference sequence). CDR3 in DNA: TGTGCCAGCAGCGTTCGGGACAGACAATTCTTC. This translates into CASSVRDRQFF.

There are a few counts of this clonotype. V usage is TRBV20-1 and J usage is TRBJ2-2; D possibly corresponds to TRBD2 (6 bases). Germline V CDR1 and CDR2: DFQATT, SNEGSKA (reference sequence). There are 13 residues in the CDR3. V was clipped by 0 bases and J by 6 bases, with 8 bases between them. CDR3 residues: CSARDRDSGELFF. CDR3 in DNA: TGCAGTGCTAGAGACAGGGACTCCGGGGAGCTGTTTTTT.

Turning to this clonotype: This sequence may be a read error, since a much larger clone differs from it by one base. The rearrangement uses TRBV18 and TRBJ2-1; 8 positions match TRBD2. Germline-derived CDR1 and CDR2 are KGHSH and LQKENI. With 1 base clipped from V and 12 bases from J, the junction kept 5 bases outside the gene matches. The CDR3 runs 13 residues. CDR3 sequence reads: CASSPQALAGQFF. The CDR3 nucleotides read TGTGCCAGCTCACCACAGGCGCTAGCGGGGCAGTTCTTC.

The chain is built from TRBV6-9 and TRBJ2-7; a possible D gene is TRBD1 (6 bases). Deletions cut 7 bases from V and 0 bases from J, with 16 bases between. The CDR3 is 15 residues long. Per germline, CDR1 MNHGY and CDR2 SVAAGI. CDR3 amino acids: CASTASGTPSYEQYF. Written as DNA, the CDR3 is TGTGCCAGCACCGCCTCGGGGACACCCTCCTACGAGCAGTACTTC.

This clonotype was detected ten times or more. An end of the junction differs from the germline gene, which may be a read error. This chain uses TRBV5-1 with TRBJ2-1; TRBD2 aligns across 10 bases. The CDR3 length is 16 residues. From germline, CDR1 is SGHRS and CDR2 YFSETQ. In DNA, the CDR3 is TGTGCCAGCAGCTTGCGGCTAGCGGGAGTCTACAATGAGCAGTTCTTC. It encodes CASSLRLAGVYNEQFF.

CDR3 sequence (DNA): TGTGCCAGCAGCTTAGAGGAGGGCGGCAATCAGCCCCAGCATTTT. Residues: CASSLEEGGNQPQHF. This chain joins TRBV7-6 and TRBJ1-5; D gene ambiguous. Trimming cost V 1 base and J 2 bases, with 9 bases left between them. CDR1 SGHVS and CDR2 FNYEAQ come from the germline V gene. This CDR3 is 15 amino acids long.

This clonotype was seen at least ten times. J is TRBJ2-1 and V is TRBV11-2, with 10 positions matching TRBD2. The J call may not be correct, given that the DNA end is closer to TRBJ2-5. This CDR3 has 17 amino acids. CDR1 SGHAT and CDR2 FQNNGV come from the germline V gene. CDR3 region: CASSLGPSGSRGETQYF. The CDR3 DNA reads TGTGCCAGCAGCTTAGGTCCTAGCGGGAGTAGAGGAGAGACCCAGTACTTC.

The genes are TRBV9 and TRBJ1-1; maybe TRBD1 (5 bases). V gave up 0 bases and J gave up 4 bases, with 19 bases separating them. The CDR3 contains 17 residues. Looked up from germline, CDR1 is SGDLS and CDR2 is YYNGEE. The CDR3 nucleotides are TGTGCCAGCAGCGTAGCTATCGGGGACGCAGGGTCCACTGAAGCTTTCTTT. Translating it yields CASSVAIGDAGSTEAFF.

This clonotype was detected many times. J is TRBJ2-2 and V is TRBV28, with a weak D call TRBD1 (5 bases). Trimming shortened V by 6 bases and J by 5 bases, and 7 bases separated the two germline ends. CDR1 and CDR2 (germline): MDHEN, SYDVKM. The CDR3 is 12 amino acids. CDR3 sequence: CASSRVTGELFF. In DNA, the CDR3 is TGTGCCAGCAGCAGGGTGACCGGGGAGCTGTTTTTT. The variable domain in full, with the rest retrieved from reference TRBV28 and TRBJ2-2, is DVKVTQSSRYLVKRTGEKVFLECVQDMDHENMFWYRQDPGLGLRLIYFSYDVKMKEKGDIPEGYSVSREKKERFSLILESASTNQTSMYLCASSRVTGELFFGEGSRLTVL.

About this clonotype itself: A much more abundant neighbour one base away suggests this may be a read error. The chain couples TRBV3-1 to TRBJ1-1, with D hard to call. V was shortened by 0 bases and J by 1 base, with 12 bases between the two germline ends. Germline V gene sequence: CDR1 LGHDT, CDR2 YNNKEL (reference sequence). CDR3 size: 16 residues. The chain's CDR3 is CASSQEGRVANTEAFF. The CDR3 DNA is TGTGCCAGCAGCCAAGAAGGGCGGGTCGCGAACACTGAAGCTTTCTTT.

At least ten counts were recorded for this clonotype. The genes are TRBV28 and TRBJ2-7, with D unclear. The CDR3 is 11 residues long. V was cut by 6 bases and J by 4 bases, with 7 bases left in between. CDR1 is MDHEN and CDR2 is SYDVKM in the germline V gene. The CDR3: CASSRGYEQYF. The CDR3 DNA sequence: TGTGCCAGCAGCCGTGGGTACGAGCAGTACTTC.

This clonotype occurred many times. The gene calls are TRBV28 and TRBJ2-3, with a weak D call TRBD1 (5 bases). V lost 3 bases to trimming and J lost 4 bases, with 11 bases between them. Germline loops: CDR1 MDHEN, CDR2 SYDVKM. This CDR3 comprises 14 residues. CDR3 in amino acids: CASSLSGAPDTQYF. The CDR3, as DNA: TGTGCCAGCAGTTTGTCTGGGGCCCCAGATACGCAGTATTTT.

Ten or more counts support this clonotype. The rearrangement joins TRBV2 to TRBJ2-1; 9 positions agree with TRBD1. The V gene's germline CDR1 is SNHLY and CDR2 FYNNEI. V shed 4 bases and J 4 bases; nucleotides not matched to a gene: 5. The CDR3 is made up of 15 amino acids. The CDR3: CASSGPGQGYNEQFF. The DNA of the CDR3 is TGTGCCAGCAGTGGTCCGGGACAGGGTTACAATGAGCAGTTCTTC.

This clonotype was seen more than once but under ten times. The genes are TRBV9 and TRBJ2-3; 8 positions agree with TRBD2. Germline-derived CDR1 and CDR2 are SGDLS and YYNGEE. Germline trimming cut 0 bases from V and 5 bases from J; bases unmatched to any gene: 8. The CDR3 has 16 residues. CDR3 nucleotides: TGTGCCAGCAGCGTAGCGGTAGCGGGATTTGAAGATACGCAGTATTTT. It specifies CASSVAVAGFEDTQYF. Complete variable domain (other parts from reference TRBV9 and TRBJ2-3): DSGVTQTPKHLITATGQRVTLRCSPRSGDLSVYWYQQSLDQGLQFLIQYYNGEERAKGNILERFSAQQFPDLHSELNLSSLELGDSALYFCASSVAVAGFEDTQYFGPGTRLTVL.

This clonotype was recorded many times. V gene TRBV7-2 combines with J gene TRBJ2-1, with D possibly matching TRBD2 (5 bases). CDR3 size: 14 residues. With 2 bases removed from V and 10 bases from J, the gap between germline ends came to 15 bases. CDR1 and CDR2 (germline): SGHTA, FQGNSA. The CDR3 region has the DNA TGTGCCAGCAGCTTAAGGTCCCGGTCGGGAGAGCAGTTCTTC. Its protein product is CASSLRSRSGEQFF.

The CDR3 coding sequence is TGTGCCAGTAGTTCGGGACAGGGAGGGGACGAGCAGTACTTC. The encoded protein is CASSSGQGGDEQYF. The chain combines TRBV19 with TRBJ2-7, with TRBD1 identical over 9 bases. Unmatched junction bases numbered 7, after V lost 5 bases and J lost 5 bases. This CDR3 is built from 14 residues. The V gene's germline CDR1 is LNHDA and CDR2 SQIVND (reference sequence).

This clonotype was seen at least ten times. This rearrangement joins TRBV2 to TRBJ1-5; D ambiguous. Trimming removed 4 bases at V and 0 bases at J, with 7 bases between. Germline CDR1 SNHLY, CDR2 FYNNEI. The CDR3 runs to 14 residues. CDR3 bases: TGTGCCAGCAGTGTCTGGGCTAGCAATCAGCCCCAGCATTTT. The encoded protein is CASSVWASNQPQHF.

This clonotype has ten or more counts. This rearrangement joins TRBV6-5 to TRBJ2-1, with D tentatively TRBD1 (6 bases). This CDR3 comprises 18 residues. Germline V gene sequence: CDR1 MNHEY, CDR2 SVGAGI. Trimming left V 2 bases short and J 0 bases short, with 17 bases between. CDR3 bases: TGTGCCAGCAGTTACGCACGAAAGACAGGAAGCTCCTACAATGAGCAGTTCTTC. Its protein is CASSYARKTGSSYNEQFF.

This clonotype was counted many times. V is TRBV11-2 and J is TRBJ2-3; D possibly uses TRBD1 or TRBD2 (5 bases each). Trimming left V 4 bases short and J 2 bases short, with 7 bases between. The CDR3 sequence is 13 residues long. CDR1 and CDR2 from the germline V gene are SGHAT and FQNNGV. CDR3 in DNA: TGTGCCAGCAGCTCCGGGGCCACAGATACGCAGTATTTT. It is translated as CASSSGATDTQYF.

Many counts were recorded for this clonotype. The CDR3 DNA reads as TGTGCCAGCAGTATACAGGTTATGAACACTGAAGCTTTCTTT. This sequence encodes CASSIQVMNTEAFF. V and J are TRBV6-1 and TRBJ1-1, with D perhaps matching TRBD1 (5 bases). Trimming stripped 5 bases from V and 0 bases from J, with 10 bases between. Germline V lookup: CDR1 MNHNS, CDR2 SASEGT. The CDR3 spans 14 residues.

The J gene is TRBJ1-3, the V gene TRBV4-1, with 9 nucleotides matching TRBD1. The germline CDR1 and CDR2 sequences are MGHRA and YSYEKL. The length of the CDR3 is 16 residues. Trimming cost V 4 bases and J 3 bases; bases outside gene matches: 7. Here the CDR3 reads CASSREDRGVGNTIYF. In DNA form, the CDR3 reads TGCGCCAGCAGCCGGGAGGACAGGGGAGTTGGAAACACCATATATTTT.

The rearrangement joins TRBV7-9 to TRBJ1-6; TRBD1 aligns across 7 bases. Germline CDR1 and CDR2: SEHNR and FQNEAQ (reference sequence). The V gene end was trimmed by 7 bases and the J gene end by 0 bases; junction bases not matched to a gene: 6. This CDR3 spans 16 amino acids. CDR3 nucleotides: TGTGCCAGCACCGGACAGGACAGCTCCTATAATTCACCCCTCCACTTT. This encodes CASTGQDSSYNSPLHF.

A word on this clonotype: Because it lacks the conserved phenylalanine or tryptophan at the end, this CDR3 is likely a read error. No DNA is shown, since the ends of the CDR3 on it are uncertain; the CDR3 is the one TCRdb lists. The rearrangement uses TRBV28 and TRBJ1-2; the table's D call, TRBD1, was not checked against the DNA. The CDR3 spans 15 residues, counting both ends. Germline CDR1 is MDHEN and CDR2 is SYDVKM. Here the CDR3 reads CASSPRSRLGYGHTS.

The CDR3 loop is CASTRENLAVQYF. CDR3 DNA: TGTGCCAGCACGCGGGAGAACCTAGCGGTGCAGTACTTC. The chain recombines TRBV2 with TRBJ2-7, with TRBD2 matching 7 bases. V lost 7 bases, J lost 9 bases, and 12 bases stayed unmatched. Germline values: CDR1 SNHLY, CDR2 FYNNEI. The CDR3 length is 13 residues.

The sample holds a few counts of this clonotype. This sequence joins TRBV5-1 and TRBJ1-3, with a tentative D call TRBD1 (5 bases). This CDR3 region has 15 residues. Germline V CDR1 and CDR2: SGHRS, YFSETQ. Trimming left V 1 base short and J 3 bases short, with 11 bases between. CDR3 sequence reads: CASSLQWDHGNTIYF. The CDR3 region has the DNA TGCGCCAGCAGCTTGCAATGGGACCATGGAAACACCATATATTTT.